This T cell receptor (beta chain) was sequenced for a study of cytomegalovirus exposure and HLA in healthy donors. About the research overall: An earlier analysis identified 117 million unique TCR beta sequences in about 179 million T cells.

PCR used 60 Vbeta primers and 13 Jbeta primers. Profiling relied on immunoSEQ multiplex PCR, and the TCRdb table lists in-frame clones only, not all of them. Here the sample spans fewer than 200,000 clones, roughly 13% being singletons. The CDR3 consists of 11 residues. Germline-derived CDR1 and CDR2 are MGHDK and SYGVNS. The germline V and J ends were trimmed by 7 bases and 6 bases, with 10 bases remaining between them. The sequencing sample was made of PBMCs. This clonotype was sampled from a man aged 50-59 years in good health and CMV-seropositive. This sequence joins TRBV25-1 and TRBJ2-7; tentative D call: TRBD2 (5 bases). The CDR3 spells CASTRGSEQYF. The CDR3, as DNA: TGTGCCAGCACTCGGGGATCCGAGCAGTACTTC.